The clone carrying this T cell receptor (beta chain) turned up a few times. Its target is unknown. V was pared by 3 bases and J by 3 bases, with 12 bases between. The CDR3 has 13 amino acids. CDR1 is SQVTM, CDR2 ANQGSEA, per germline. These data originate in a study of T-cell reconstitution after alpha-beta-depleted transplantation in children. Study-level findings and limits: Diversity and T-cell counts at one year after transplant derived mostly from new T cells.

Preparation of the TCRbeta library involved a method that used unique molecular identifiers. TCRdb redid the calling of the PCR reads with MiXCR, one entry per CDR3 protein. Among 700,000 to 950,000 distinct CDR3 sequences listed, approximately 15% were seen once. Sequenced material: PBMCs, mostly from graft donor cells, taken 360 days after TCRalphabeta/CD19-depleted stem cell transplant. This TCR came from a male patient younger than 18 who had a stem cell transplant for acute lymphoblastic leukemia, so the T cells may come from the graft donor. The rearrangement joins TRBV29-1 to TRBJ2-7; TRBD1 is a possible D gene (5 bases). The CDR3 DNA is TGCAGCGTTGACACGCAGGGTCGCTACGAGCAGTACTTC. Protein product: CSVDTQGRYEQYF.